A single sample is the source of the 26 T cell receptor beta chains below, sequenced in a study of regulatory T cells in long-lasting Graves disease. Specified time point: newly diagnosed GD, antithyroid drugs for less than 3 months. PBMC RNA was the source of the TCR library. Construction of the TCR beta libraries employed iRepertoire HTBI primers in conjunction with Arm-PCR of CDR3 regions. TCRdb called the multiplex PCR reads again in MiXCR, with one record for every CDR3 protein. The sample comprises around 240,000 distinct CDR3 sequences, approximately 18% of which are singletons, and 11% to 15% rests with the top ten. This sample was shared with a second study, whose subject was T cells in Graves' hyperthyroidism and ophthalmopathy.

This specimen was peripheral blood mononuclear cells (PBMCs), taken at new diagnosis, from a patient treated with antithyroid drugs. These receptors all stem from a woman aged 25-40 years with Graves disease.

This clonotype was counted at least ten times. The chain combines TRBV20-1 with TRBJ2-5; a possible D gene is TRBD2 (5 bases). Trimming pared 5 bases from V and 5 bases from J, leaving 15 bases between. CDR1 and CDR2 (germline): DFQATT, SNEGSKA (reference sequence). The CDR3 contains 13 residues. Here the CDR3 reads CSARLPFWETQYF. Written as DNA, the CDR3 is TGCAGTGCTCGACTACCCTTCTGGGAGACCCAGTACTTC.

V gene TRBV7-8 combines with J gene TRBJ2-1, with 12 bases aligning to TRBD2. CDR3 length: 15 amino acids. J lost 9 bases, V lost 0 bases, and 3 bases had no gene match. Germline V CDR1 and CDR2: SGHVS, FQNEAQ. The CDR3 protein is CASSLARLAGVEQFF. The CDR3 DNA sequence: TGTGCCAGCAGCTTAGCACGACTAGCGGGGGTTGAGCAGTTCTTC. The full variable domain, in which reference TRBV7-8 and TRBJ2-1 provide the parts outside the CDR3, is GAGVSQSPRYKVAKRGQDVALRCDPISGHVSLFWYQQALGQGPEFLTYFQNEAQLDKSGLPSDRFFAERPEGSVSTLKIQRTQQEDSAVYLCASSLARLAGVEQFFGPGTRLTVL.

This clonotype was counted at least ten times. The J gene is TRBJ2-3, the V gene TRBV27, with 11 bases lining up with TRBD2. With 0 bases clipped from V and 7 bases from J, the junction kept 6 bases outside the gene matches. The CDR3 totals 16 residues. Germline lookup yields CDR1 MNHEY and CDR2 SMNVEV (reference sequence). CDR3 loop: CASSLSIAGGRHTQYF. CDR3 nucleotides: TGTGCCAGCAGTTTATCGATAGCGGGGGGGCGACATACGCAGTATTTT.

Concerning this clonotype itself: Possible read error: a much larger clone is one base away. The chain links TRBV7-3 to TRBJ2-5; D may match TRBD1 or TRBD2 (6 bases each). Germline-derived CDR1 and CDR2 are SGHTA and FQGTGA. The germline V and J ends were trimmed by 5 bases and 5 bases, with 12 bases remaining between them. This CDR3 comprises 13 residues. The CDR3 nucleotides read TGTGCCAGCAGCAGACAAGGGGGGGAGACCCAGTACTTC. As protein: CASSRQGGETQYF.

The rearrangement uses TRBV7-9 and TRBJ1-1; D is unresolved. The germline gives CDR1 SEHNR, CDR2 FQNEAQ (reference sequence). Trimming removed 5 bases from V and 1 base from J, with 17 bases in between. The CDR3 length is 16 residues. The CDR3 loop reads CASSPYWEGANTEAFF. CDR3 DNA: TGTGCCAGCAGCCCCTATTGGGAGGGAGCGAACACTGAAGCTTTCTTT.

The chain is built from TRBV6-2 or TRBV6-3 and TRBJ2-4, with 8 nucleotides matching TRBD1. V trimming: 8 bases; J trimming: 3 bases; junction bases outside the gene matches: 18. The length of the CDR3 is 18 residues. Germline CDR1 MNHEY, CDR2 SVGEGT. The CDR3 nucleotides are TGTGCCAGCGCGCCAGGAGGGGTTGGACAGGGAGACAAAAACATTCAGTACTTC. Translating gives CASAPGGVGQGDKNIQYF.

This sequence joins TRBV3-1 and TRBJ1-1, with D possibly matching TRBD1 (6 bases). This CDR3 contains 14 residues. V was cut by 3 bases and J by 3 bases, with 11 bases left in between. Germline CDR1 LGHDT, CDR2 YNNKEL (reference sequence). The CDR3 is CASSQEGVHTEAFF. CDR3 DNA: TGTGCCAGCAGCCAGGAGGGGGTTCACACTGAAGCTTTCTTT.

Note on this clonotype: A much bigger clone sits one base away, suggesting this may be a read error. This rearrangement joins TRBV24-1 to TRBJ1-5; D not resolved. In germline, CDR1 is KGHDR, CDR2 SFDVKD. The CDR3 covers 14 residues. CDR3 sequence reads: CASSDGPITRPQHF. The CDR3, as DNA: TGTGCCAGCAGTGACGGACCTATCACTCGGCCCCAGCATTTT.

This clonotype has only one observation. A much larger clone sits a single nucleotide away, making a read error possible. This CDR3 reads CASSVGWDNENIQYF. In DNA form, the CDR3 reads TGTGCCAGCAGCGTAGGGTGGGACAATGAAAACATTCAGTACTTC. V and J are TRBV9 and TRBJ2-4, with a possible D match to TRBD1 (6 bases). The CDR3 is 15 residues long. Trimming removed 0 bases at V and 5 bases at J, with 12 bases between. Germline CDR1 and CDR2: SGDLS and YYNGEE.

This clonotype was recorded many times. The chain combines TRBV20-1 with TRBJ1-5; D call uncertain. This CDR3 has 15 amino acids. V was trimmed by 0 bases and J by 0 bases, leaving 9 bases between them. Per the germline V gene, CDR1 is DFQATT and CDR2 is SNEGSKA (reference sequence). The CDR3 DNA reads TGCAGTGCTAGAGATTGGCGGGCTAGCAATCAGCCCCAGCATTTT. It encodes CSARDWRASNQPQHF.

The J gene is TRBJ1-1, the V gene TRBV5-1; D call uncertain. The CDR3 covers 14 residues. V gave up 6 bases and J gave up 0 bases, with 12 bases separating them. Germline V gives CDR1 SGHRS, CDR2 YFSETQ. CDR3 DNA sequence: TGCGCCAGCAAAGGGTCAGCCATGAACACTGAAGCTTTCTTT. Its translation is CASKGSAMNTEAFF.

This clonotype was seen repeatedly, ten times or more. The CDR3 is CASSLGRHQETQYF. CDR3 DNA: TGTGCCAGCAGCTTAGGACGCCACCAAGAGACCCAGTACTTC. The J gene is TRBJ2-5, the V gene TRBV7-2; D remains ambiguous. Germline values: CDR1 SGHTA, CDR2 FQGNSA. Trimming left V 1 base short and J 0 bases short, with 6 bases between. There are 14 residues in the CDR3.

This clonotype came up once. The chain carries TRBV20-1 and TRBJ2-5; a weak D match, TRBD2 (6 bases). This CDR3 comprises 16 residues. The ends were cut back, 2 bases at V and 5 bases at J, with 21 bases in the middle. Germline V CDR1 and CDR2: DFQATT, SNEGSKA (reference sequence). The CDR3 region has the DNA TGCAGTGCTAGAACCCCGGGACTGGGGATAATGGAGACCCAGTACTTC. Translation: CSARTPGLGIMETQYF.

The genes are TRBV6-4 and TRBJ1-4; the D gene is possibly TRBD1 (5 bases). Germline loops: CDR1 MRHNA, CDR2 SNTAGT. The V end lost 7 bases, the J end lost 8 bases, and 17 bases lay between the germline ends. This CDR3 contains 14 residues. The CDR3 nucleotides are TGTGCCAGCACCACTTCCTGGACACAAGAAAAACTGTTTTTT. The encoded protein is CASTTSWTQEKLFF.

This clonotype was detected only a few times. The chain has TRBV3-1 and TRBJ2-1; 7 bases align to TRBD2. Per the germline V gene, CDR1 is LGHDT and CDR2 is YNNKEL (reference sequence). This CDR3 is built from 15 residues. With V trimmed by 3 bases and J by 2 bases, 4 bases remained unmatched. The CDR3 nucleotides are TGTGCCAGCAGCCATACCGGGGGGACCTACAATGAGCAGTTCTTC. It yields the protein CASSHTGGTYNEQFF.

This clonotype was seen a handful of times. CDR3 in amino acids: CASSQAGTGSYNEQFF. The CDR3 DNA is TGTGCCAGCAGCCAAGCCGGGACAGGGTCCTACAATGAGCAGTTCTTC. The chain carries TRBV4-2 and TRBJ2-1; 9 nucleotides match TRBD1. The CDR3 loop spans 16 amino acids. Germline-derived CDR1 and CDR2 are LGHNA and YNFKEQ. V dropped 1 base and J dropped 1; count of bases not matched to a gene: 2.

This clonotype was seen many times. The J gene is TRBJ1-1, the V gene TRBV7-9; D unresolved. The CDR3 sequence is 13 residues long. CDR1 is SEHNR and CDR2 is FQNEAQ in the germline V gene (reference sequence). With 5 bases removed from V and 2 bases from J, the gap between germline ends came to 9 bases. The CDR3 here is CASSVLHNTEAFF. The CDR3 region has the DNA TGTGCCAGCAGCGTACTACATAACACTGAAGCTTTCTTT.

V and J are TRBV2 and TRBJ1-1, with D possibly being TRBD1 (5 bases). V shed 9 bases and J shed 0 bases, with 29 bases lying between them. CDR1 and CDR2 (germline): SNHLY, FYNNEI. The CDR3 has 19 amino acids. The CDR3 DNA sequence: TGTGCCAGTCAATCTGGTGATCCGGGGCGGGGAATCCTGAACACTGAAGCTTTCTTT. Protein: CASQSGDPGRGILNTEAFF.

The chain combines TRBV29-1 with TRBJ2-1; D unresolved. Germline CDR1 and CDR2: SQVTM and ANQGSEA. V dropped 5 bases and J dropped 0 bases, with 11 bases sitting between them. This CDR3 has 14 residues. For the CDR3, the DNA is TGCAGCGTTACGGACGGAAGCTCCTACAATGAGCAGTTCTTC. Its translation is CSVTDGSSYNEQFF.

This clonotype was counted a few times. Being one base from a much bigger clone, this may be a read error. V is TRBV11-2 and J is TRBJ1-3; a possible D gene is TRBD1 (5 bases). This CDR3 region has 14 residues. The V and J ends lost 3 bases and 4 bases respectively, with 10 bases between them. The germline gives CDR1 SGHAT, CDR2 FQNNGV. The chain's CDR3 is CASSLDGGGNTIYF. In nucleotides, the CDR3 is TGTGCCAGCAGCTTGGACGGGGGAGGAAACACCATATATTTT.

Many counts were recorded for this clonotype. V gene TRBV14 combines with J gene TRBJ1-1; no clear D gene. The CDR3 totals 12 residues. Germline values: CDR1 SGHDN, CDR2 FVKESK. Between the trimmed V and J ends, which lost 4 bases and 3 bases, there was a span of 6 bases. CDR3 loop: CASSRGDTEAFF. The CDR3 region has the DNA TGTGCCAGCAGCCGGGGAGACACTGAAGCTTTCTTT. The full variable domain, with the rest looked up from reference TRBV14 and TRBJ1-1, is EAGVTQFPSHSVIEKGQTVTLRCDPISGHDNLYWYRRVMGKEIKFLLHFVKESKQDESGMPNNRFLAERTGGTYSTLKVQPAELEDSGVYFCASSRGDTEAFFGQGTRLTVV.

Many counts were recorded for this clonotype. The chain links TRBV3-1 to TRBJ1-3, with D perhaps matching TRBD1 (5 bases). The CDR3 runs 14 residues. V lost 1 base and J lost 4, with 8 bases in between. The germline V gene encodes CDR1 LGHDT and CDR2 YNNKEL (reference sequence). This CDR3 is CASSQVGEGNTIYF. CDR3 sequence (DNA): TGTGCCAGCAGCCAAGTGGGGGAAGGAAACACCATATATTTT.

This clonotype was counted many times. The CDR3 DNA sequence: TGTGCCAGTAGAACCGGGCACTTACTAGCCAAAAACATTCAGTACTTC. Translation: CASRTGHLLAKNIQYF. V gene TRBV19 combines with J gene TRBJ2-4, with D unresolved. The ends were cut back, 6 bases at V and 0 bases at J, with 15 bases in the middle. CDR1 and CDR2 (germline): LNHDA, SQIVND (reference sequence). The CDR3 extends over 16 amino acids.

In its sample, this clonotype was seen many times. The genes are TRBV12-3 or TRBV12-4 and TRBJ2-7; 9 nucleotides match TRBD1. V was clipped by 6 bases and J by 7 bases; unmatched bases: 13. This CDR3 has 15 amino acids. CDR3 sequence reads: CASRGTGTGIREQYF. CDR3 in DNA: TGTGCCAGCAGGGGGACCGGGACAGGGATACGGGAGCAGTACTTC.

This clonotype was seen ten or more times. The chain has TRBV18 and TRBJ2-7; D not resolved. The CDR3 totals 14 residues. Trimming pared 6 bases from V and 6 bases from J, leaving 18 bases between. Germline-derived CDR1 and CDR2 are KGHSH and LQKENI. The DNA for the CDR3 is TGTGCCAGCTCGTACCAATCCGGGTCCCTCGAGCAGTACTTC. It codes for CASSYQSGSLEQYF.

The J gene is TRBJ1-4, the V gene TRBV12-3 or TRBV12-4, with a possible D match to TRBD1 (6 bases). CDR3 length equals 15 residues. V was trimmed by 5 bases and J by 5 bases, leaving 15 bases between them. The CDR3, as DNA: TGTGCCAGCAGTCGACCAGGGGCCCTCAATGAAAAACTGTTTTTT. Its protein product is CASSRPGALNEKLFF.